This is a list of T cell receptor beta chains from one sample in a study of CXCR3-negative and CXCR3-positive naive CD8 T cells. TCRdb reprocessed the 5' RACE reads, keeping one entry per CDR3 protein, no DNA. Seen in this sample are some 130,000 distinct CDR3 sequences; the ten most common clones hold roughly 0.29%. Source material: naive CXCR3- CD8+ T cells from blood. The receptors stem from a human donor in good health. Some clones in this sample may be carry-over from other donors' samples. Each CDR3 is given with its conserved first and last residue. Each record gives: J gene, V gene, CDR3 protein.

J: TRBJ2-7
V: TRBV10-2
CDR3: CASSEPTTSEAYEQYF

J: TRBJ1-1
V: TRBV6-6
CDR3: CASSGQLNTEAFF

J: TRBJ2-7
V: TRBV25-1
CDR3: CASSEGIEQYF

J: TRBJ1-2
V: TRBV12-3/TRBV12-4
CDR3: CASSSGVFNYGYTF

J: TRBJ2-3
V: TRBV7-3
CDR3: CASSLTGAGATDTQYF

J: TRBJ2-7
V: TRBV11-1
CDR3: CASSLQDGAEDILYEQYF

J: TRBJ1-2
V: TRBV4-1
CDR3: CASSNLIGQRANYGYTF

J: TRBJ1-2
V: TRBV7-2
CDR3: CASSVVLRSGYTF

J: TRBJ1-1
V: TRBV7-9
CDR3: CASSYGQGGLGTEAFF

J: TRBJ2-1
V: TRBV9
CDR3: CASSVASRAHNEQFF

J: TRBJ2-5
V: TRBV15
CDR3: CATSTSLNLASGDQETQYF

J: TRBJ2-3
V: TRBV9
CDR3: CASSVGLALADTQYF

J: TRBJ2-7
V: TRBV4-2
CDR3: CASSLDRGNSYEQYF

J: TRBJ2-1
V: TRBV28
CDR3: CASNPLSGGDEQFF

J: TRBJ2-5
V: TRBV25-1
CDR3: CASSELAGAYQETQYF

J: TRBJ2-7
V: TRBV29-1
CDR3: CSSGRSSYEQYF

J: TRBJ2-1
V: TRBV14
CDR3: CASSPRDRLVHEQFF

J: TRBJ1-2
V: TRBV4-1
CDR3: CASSQDQGDWHYGYTF

J: TRBJ2-5
V: TRBV4-3
CDR3: CASSLTAQETQYF

J: TRBJ1-1
V: TRBV4-1
CDR3: CASSHGQEAEAFF

J: TRBJ2-1
V: TRBV28
CDR3: CASSAQTSASYNEQFF

J: TRBJ2-1
V: TRBV7-9
CDR3: CASSYNYNEQFF

J: TRBJ2-5
V: TRBV29-1
CDR3: CSVEDFWNESETQYF

J: TRBJ1-2
V: TRBV19
CDR3: CASAGAHFDGYTF

J: TRBJ2-3
V: TRBV10-1
CDR3: CASSDRGDTQYF

J: TRBJ2-1
V: TRBV7-8
CDR3: CASSIGTSGYEQFF

J: TRBJ2-1
V: TRBV4-3
CDR3: CASSQALTGLYDSEQFF

J: TRBJ1-2
V: TRBV7-2
CDR3: CASSLEVGTSGKYGYTF

J: TRBJ2-5
V: TRBV5-1
CDR3: CVSSNPLEDREKETQYF

J: TRBJ2-1
V: TRBV15
CDR3: CATSRGLAGEGYNEQFF

J: TRBJ2-7
V: TRBV6-2/TRBV6-3
CDR3: CASIHGTNYEQYF

J: TRBJ2-7
V: TRBV11-2
CDR3: CASSLAGGTINEQYF

J: TRBJ2-1
V: TRBV7-3
CDR3: CASSSEYNEQFF

J: TRBJ1-5
V: TRBV12-3/TRBV12-4
CDR3: CASSSPGDQPQHF

J: TRBJ2-7
V: TRBV29-1
CDR3: CSVEEGTDEQYF

J: TRBJ2-7
V: TRBV7-9
CDR3: CASSRLKTGSSYEQYF

J: TRBJ2-7
V: TRBV25-1
CDR3: CASSEYRQGDPGGYEQYF